The present TCR beta chain was sequenced within a study of Ad26.COV2.S vaccination and SARS-CoV-2 variants. Treatment of the sample: about 20 received Ad26.COV2.S at low or high dose, single or two shots; roughly five received placebo; per-sample allocation not given. Specimens were obtained on day 63 following the first vaccine or placebo injection. Aged 18-55 years, donor was enrolled in Boston in about 2020. Wuhan-strain SARS-CoV-2 spike was expressed by the Ad26 vector that made up the vaccine. The V and J ends lost 6 bases and 0 bases respectively, with 5 bases between them. This CDR3 has 12 amino acids. In germline, CDR1 is MNHEY, CDR2 SVGAGI. Profiling relied on immunoSEQ multiplex PCR, and the TCRdb table lists in-frame clones only, not all of them. The table has approximately 280,000 clones, over 75% seen once.

This specimen was peripheral blood, taken in a trial of Ad26.COV2.S vaccine versus placebo. This sequence originates from a person aged 18-65 years who received the Ad26.COV2.S COVID-19 vaccine or a placebo. This chain connects TRBV6-5 to TRBJ1-1; D remains unclear. The CDR3 loop reads CASSFMNTEAFF. CDR3 in DNA: TGTGCCAGCAGCTTCATGAACACTGAAGCTTTCTTT.